The rows below give T cell receptor beta chains drawn from one sample of a study of identifying expanded T cells in peripheral blood. TCRdb's table, derived via immunoSEQ multiplex PCR, lists solely in-frame clones and lacks some. Of tens of thousands of clones listed, 88% are singletons. Material: blood. All receptors derive from a person aged 18 to 70 in good health. Both conserved end residues are part of each CDR3. A D gene is named only where the DNA matches it firmly. Size values are once, few and many counts, or a class for expanded clones, and some rows have none.

v_gene: TRBV7-2
d_gene: -
j_gene: TRBJ2-7
abundance: few
CDR3nt: TGTGCCAGCAGCCCCCAAAGGCAGGGGCTAGAGCAGTACTTC
CDR3aa: CASSPQRQGLEQYF

v_gene: TRBV4-1
d_gene: -
j_gene: TRBJ1-1
abundance: -
CDR3nt: TGCGCCAGCAGCCAAGGGTGGGGGACTGAAGCTTTCTTT
CDR3aa: CASSQGWGTEAFF

v_gene: TRBV2
d_gene: -
j_gene: TRBJ2-7
abundance: -
CDR3nt: TGTGCCAGCAGCCGATCGACAAGGCCCCTCTACGAGCAGTACTTC
CDR3aa: CASSRSTRPLYEQYF

v_gene: TRBV30
d_gene: TRBD1
j_gene: TRBJ1-4
abundance: -
CDR3nt: TGTGCCTGGAGTGTTACGGGACAGCTGTTTTTT
CDR3aa: CAWSVTGQLFF

v_gene: TRBV30
d_gene: -
j_gene: TRBJ1-2
abundance: -
CDR3nt: TGTGCCTGGAGTGTATCCGGACAAGGGGGCTACACCTTC
CDR3aa: CAWSVSGQGGYTF

v_gene: TRBV9
d_gene: -
j_gene: TRBJ2-3
abundance: -
CDR3nt: TGTGCCAGCAGCTTGCGTCATACAACAGATACGCAGTATTTT
CDR3aa: CASSLRHTTDTQYF

v_gene: TRBV5-1
d_gene: TRBD1
j_gene: TRBJ2-3
abundance: -
CDR3nt: TGCGCCAGCAGCCCCCGGGCAGGGGGCGTTGATACGCAGTATTTT
CDR3aa: CASSPRAGGVDTQYF

v_gene: TRBV2
d_gene: -
j_gene: TRBJ1-5
abundance: -
CDR3nt: TGTGCCAGCGACAGGCATGGCAATCAGCCCCAGCATTTT
CDR3aa: CASDRHGNQPQHF

v_gene: TRBV4-1
d_gene: -
j_gene: TRBJ2-3
abundance: -
CDR3nt: TGCGCCAGCAGCCAAGAAGCCCGGCTTGCATCAGATACGCAGTATTTT
CDR3aa: CASSQEARLASDTQYF

v_gene: TRBV5-4
d_gene: -
j_gene: TRBJ1-2
abundance: -
CDR3nt: TGTGCCAGCAGCTTAACAGGGCCCCTCTATGGCTACACCTTC
CDR3aa: CASSLTGPLYGYTF

v_gene: TRBV18
d_gene: -
j_gene: TRBJ1-1
abundance: few
CDR3nt: TGTGCCAGCTCCCATGAGGGCCTAGAAGCTTTCTTT
CDR3aa: CASSHEGLEAFF

v_gene: TRBV14
d_gene: TRBD2
j_gene: TRBJ2-3
abundance: -
CDR3nt: TGTGCCAGCAGCCGAGGGACTAGCGGGGGAGATACGCAGTATTTT
CDR3aa: CASSRGTSGGDTQYF

v_gene: TRBV2
d_gene: TRBD1
j_gene: TRBJ1-4
abundance: -
CDR3nt: TGTGCCAGCAGCGTTCAGGGGGGATTTAATGAAAAACTGTTTTTT
CDR3aa: CASSVQGGFNEKLFF

v_gene: TRBV2
d_gene: -
j_gene: TRBJ2-1
abundance: -
CDR3nt: TGTGCCAGCAGTGAAGGGGGCCAGCCGAATGAGCAGTTCTTC
CDR3aa: CASSEGGQPNEQFF

v_gene: TRBV15
d_gene: -
j_gene: TRBJ1-5
abundance: -
CDR3nt: TGTGCCACCAGCAGGCAGGGCCAACAGCCCCAGCATTTT
CDR3aa: CATSRQGQQPQHF

v_gene: TRBV5-6
d_gene: -
j_gene: TRBJ1-3
abundance: -
CDR3nt: TGTGCCAGCAGCGGAGGTCGGCAGGGGAGGGGAAACACCATATATTTT
CDR3aa: CASSGGRQGRGNTIYF

v_gene: TRBV11-2
d_gene: -
j_gene: TRBJ2-3
abundance: -
CDR3nt: TGTGCCAGCAGCCTGGTATCTTCCACAGATACGCAGTATTTT
CDR3aa: CASSLVSSTDTQYF

v_gene: TRBV7-8
d_gene: TRBD2
j_gene: TRBJ2-1
abundance: -
CDR3nt: TGTGCCAGCAGCTTAAACCAGCGGGACTACAATGAGCAGTTCTTC
CDR3aa: CASSLNQRDYNEQFF

v_gene: TRBV5-8
d_gene: -
j_gene: TRBJ1-1
abundance: -
CDR3nt: TGTGCCAGCAGCCTTTACACGGGGACGGAGGGTTTCTTT
CDR3aa: CASSLYTGTEGFF

v_gene: TRBV27
d_gene: -
j_gene: TRBJ1-1
abundance: once
CDR3nt: TGTGCCAGCAGTCCGCGAAGGGTCATGAACACTGAAGCTTTCTTT
CDR3aa: CASSPRRVMNTEAFF

v_gene: TRBV2
d_gene: -
j_gene: TRBJ2-1
abundance: -
CDR3nt: TGTGCCAGCAGTGATCAAGAACCCCCAATTTGGCAGTTCTTC
CDR3aa: CASSDQEPPIWQFF

v_gene: TRBV11-3
d_gene: TRBD1
j_gene: TRBJ2-7
abundance: -
CDR3nt: TGTGCCAGCAGCTTAGAGGGGACAGGGCGCTACGAGCAGTACTTC
CDR3aa: CASSLEGTGRYEQYF

v_gene: TRBV5-4
d_gene: TRBD1
j_gene: TRBJ1-1
abundance: -
CDR3nt: TGTGCCAGCAGCTTCGGGACAGGGAGGACTGAAGCTTTCTTT
CDR3aa: CASSFGTGRTEAFF

v_gene: TRBV15
d_gene: -
j_gene: TRBJ1-6
abundance: -
CDR3nt: TGTGCCACCAGCAGTCAGGGGCGTAATTCACCCCTCCACTTT
CDR3aa: CATSSQGRNSPLHF

v_gene: TRBV7-9
d_gene: -
j_gene: TRBJ1-4
abundance: -
CDR3nt: TGTGCCAGCAGCCCCCTTGGTGAAAAACTGTTTTTT
CDR3aa: CASSPLGEKLFF

v_gene: TRBV6-7
d_gene: -
j_gene: TRBJ1-2
abundance: -
CDR3nt: TGTGCCAGCGTGCGGACAGATAACTATGGCTACACCTTC
CDR3aa: CASVRTDNYGYTF